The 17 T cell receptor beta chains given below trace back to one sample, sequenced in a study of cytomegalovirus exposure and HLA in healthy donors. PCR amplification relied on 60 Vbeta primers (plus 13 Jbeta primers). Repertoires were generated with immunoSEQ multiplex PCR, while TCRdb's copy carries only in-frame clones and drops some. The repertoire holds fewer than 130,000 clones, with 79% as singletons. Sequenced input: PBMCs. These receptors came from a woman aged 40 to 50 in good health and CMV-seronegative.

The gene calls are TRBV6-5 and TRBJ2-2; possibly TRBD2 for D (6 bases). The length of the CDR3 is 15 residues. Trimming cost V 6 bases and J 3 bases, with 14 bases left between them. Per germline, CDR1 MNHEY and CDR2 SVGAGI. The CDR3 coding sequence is TGTGCCAGCAGACCAACCGGGACTTACACCGGGGAGCTGTTTTTT. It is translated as CASRPTGTYTGELFF.

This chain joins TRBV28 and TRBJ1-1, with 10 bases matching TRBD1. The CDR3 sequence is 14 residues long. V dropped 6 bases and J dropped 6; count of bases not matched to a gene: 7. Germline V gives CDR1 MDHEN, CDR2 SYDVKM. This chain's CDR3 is CASSSDRGSPEAFF. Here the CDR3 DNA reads TGTGCCAGCAGCTCGGACAGGGGGTCCCCTGAAGCTTTCTTT.

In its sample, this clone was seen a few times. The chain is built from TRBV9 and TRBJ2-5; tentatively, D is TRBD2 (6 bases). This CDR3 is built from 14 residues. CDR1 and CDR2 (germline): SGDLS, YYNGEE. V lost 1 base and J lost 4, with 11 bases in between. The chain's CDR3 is CASSVLSRGETQYF. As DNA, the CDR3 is TGTGCCAGCAGCGTACTCTCGCGGGGAGAGACCCAGTACTTC.

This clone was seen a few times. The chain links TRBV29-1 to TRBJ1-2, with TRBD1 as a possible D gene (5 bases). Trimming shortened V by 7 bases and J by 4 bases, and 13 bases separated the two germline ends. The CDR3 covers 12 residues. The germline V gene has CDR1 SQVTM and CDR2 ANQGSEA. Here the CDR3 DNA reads TGCAGCGATAAGACAGCGGGCTATGGCTACACCTTC. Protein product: CSDKTAGYGYTF.

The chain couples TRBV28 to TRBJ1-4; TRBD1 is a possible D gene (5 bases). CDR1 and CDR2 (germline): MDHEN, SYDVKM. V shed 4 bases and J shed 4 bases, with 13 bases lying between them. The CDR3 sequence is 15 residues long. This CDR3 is CASSYLDSGNEKLFF. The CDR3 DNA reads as TGTGCCAGCAGTTACCTAGACAGTGGTAATGAAAAACTGTTTTTT. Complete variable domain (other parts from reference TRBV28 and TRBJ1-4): DVKVTQSSRYLVKRTGEKVFLECVQDMDHENMFWYRQDPGLGLRLIYFSYDVKMKEKGDIPEGYSVSREKKERFSLILESASTNQTSMYLCASSYLDSGNEKLFFGSGTQLSVL.

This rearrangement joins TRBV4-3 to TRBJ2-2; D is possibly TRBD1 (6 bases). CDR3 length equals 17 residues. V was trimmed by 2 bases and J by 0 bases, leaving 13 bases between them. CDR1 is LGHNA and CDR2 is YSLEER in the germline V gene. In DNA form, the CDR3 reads TGCGCCAGCAGCCAACATCGAGGGGGAGCGAACACCGGGGAGCTGTTTTTT. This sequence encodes CASSQHRGGANTGELFF.

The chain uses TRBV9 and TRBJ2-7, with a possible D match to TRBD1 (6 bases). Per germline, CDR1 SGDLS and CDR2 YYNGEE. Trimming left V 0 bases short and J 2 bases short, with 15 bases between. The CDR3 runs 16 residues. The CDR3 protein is CASSVDFGTTTYEQYF. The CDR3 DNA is TGTGCCAGCAGCGTAGATTTCGGGACAACAACCTACGAGCAGTACTTC.

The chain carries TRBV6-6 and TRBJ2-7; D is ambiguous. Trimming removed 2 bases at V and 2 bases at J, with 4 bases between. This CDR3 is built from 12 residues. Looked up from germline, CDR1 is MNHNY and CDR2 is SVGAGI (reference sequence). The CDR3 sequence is CASSYATYEQYF. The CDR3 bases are TGTGCCAGCAGTTACGCTACCTACGAGCAGTACTTC.

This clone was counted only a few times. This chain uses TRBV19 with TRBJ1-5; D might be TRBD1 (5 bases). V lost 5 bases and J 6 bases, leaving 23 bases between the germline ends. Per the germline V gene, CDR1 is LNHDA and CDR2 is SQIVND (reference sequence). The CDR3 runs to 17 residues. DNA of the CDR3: TGTGCCAGTAGTTCTTCGCCCGGGACGGGCGGGATTCAGCCCCAGCATTTT. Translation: CASSSSPGTGGIQPQHF. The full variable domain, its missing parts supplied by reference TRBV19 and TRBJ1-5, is DGGITQSPKYLFRKEGQNVTLSCEQNLNHDAMYWYRQDPGQGLRLIYYSQIVNDFQKGDIAEGYSVSREKKESFPLTVTSAQKNPTAFYLCASSSSPGTGGIQPQHFGDGTRLSIL.

CDR3 sequence (DNA): TGTGCCAGCAGTTTATCAAATAGTGAATTCTACGAGCAGTACTTC. Translating it yields CASSLSNSEFYEQYF. The chain uses TRBV27 and TRBJ2-7; D uncertain. This CDR3 spans 15 amino acids. Germline loops: CDR1 MNHEY, CDR2 SMNVEV (reference sequence). The ends were cut back, 0 bases at V and 3 bases at J, with 12 bases in the middle.

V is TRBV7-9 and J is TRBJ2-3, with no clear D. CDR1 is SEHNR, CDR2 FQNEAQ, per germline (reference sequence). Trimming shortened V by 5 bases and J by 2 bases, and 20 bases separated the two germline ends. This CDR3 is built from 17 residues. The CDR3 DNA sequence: TGTGCCAGCAGCCCACGCCGACGGATTCTAGACACAGATACGCAGTATTTT. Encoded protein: CASSPRRRILDTDTQYF.

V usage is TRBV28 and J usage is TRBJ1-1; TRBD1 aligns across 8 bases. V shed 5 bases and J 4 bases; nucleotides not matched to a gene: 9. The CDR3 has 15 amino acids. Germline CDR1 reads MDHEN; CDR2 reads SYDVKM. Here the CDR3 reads CASSPPGGESTEAFF. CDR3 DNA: TGTGCCAGCAGTCCACCAGGGGGCGAGAGCACTGAAGCTTTCTTT.

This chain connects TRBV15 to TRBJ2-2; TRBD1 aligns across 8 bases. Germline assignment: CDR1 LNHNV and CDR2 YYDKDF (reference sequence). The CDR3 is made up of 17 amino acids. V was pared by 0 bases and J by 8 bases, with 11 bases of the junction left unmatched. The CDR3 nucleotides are TGTGCCACCAGCAGAGATTACGCAGGGGGCGGTTCGGGGGAGCTGTTTTTT. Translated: CATSRDYAGGGSGELFF.

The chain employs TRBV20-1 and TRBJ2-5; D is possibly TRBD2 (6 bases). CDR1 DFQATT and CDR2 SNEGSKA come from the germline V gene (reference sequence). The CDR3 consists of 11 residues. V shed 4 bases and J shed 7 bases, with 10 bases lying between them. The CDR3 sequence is CSANGRGTQYF. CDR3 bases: TGCAGTGCTAATGGGCGGGGGACCCAGTACTTC.

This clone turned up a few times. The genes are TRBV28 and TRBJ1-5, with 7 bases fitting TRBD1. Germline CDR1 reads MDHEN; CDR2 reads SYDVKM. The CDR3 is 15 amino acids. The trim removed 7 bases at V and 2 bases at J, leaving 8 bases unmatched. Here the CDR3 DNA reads TGTGCCAGCACCACCGTCAGGGGGGGCAATCAGCCCCAGCATTTT. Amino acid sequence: CASTTVRGGNQPQHF.

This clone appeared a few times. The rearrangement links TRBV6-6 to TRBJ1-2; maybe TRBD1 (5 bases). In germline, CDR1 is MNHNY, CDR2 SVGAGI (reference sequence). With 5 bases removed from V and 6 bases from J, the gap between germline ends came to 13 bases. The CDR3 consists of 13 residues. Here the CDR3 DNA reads TGTGCCAGCAGTCGATCTGGGGGGGATGGCTACACCTTC. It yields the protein CASSRSGGDGYTF.

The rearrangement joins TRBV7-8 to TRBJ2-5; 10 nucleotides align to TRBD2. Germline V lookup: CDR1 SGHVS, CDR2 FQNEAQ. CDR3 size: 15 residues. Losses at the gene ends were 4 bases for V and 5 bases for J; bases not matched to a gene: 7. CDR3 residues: CASSYLAGAGETQYF. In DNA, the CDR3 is TGTGCCAGCAGCTACCTAGCGGGGGCAGGGGAGACCCAGTACTTC.